This T cell receptor beta chain originates from a study of blood T cell repertoires in COVID-19. The wider study: Samples representing acute and convalescent COVID-19 were sourced from the United States, Italy and Spain.

Assay: immunoSEQ multiplex PCR; the TCRdb copy retains only in-frame clones and omits some. The sample lists more than 150,000 clones; about 80% were seen once. The receptor's source is a man aged 25-45 years with active or convalescent COVID-19. Source material: peripheral blood.

In DNA, the CDR3 is TGTGCCAGCAGTGAAGCGATCCGAGGGAATTCACCCCTCCACTTT. It encodes CASSEAIRGNSPLHF. The chain recombines TRBV2 with TRBJ1-6; no clear D gene. CDR1 SNHLY and CDR2 FYNNEI come from the germline V gene. The length of the CDR3 is 15 residues. V dropped 0 bases and J dropped 7 bases, with 10 bases sitting between them.